Reported below is one TCR beta chain. Antigen unknown. This sample is part of a study of identifying expanded T cells in peripheral blood. Healthy donors had no documented immune events, such as infections, while sampled. The study's findings and limits: Technical replicates showed roughly 1.2 changed clones; two weeks 15 to 20; four weeks 19. Across healthy donors, higher total template counts meant significantly greater roughly 2-week count variance.

The CDR3 has 13 residues. Germline V gene sequence: CDR1 SQVTM, CDR2 ANQGSEA. Trimming cost V 7 bases and J 3 bases; bases outside gene matches: 6. The data were produced by immunoSEQ multiplex PCR, yet TCRdb's version contains in-frame clones alone and is incomplete. The table has approximately 91,000 clones, approximately 89% seen once; the top ten hold 4%. The sequence was collected from a person between 18 and 70 years old in good health. The J gene is TRBJ1-3, the V gene TRBV29-1, with 7 bases matching TRBD1. The source material was blood. Written as DNA, the CDR3 is TGCAGCGCGCAGGGGGATTTTGGAAACACCATATATTTT. This gives the protein CSAQGDFGNTIYF.